This T cell receptor (beta chain) was captured in a study of blood T cell repertoires in COVID-19. TCRdb's copy holds only in-frame clones and misses some; the assay was immunoSEQ multiplex PCR. This table holds more than 250,000 clones, 84% found once. V dropped 2 bases and J dropped 2; count of bases not matched to a gene: 3. Germline values: CDR1 MNHEY, CDR2 SVGAGI. The CDR3 is 15 amino acids. The source is a human donor in a cohort sampled during active COVID-19. Sequencing used peripheral blood. The V gene is TRBV6-5, the J gene TRBJ2-7; 10 bases agree with TRBD1. The CDR3, as DNA: TGTGCCAGCAGTTACGGACAGGGGGGAACCTACGAGCAGTACTTC. Its protein is CASSYGQGGTYEQYF.